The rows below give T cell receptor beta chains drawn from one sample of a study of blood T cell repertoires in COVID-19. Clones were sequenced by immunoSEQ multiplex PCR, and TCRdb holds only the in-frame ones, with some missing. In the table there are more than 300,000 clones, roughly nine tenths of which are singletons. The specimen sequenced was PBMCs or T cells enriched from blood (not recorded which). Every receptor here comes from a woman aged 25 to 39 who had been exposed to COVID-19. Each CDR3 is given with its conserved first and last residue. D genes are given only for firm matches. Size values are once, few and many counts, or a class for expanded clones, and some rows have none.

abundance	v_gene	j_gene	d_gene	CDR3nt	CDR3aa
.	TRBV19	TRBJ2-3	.	TGTGCCAGTTCTGCCTATGACTGGCGGGCAGATACGCAGTATTTT	CASSAYDWRADTQYF
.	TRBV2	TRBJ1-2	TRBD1	TGTGCCAGCAGTGATAATAGGGGGCAACTCTACGGCTACACCTTC	CASSDNRGQLYGYTF
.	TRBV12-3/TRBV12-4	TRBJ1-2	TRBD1	TGTGCCAGCAGGAAGGGACAGGATGGCGGCTACACCTTC	CASRKGQDGGYTF
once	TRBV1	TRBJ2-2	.	.	CTSSQVGQGAGGELFF
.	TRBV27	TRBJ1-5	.	TGTGCCAGCAGTCTGCGGGGACAGCCCCAGCATTTT	CASSLRGQPQHF
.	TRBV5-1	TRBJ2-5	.	TGCGCCAGCAGCCCTCGGCGGGGCGCCCAAGAGACCCAGTACTTC	CASSPRRGAQETQYF
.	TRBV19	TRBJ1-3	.	TGTGCCAGTAGTATGGTGAGCTCTGGAAACACCATATATTTT	CASSMVSSGNTIYF
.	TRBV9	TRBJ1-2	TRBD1	TGTGCCAGCAGCGTAGATCAGGGGGCTATCTATGGCTACACCTTC	CASSVDQGAIYGYTF
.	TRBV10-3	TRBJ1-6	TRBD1	TGTGCCATCAGTGTGGACAGGGCGAACCAGAGGGCCCTCCACTTT	CAISVDRANQRALHF
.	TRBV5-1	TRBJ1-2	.	TGCGCCAGCAGGGAGGGCGAGGACTATGGCTACACCTTC	CASREGEDYGYTF
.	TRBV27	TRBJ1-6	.	TGTGCCAGCAGTTTATTAGGGACTCTCTATAATTCACCCCTCCACTTT	CASSLLGTLYNSPLHF
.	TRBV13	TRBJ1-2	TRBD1	TGTGCCAGCAGCTTACCCACCGGGACAGGCCTTATAAACTATGGCTACACCTTC	CASSLPTGTGLINYGYTF
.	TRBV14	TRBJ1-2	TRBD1	TGTGCCAGCAGCCAACCACGGACAGGGAACGAGGGCTACACCTTC	CASSQPRTGNEGYTF
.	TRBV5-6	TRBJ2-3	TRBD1	TGTGCCAGCAGCCGTAGGGACAGGCAAAGCACAGATACGCAGTATTTT	CASSRRDRQSTDTQYF
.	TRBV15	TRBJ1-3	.	TGTGCCACCAGCAGAGATTTTACTGGAAACACCATATATTTT	CATSRDFTGNTIYF
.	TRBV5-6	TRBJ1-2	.	TGTGCCAGCAGCTGGGCCGCGAACTATGGCTACACCTTC	CASSWAANYGYTF
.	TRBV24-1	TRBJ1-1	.	TGTGCCACCAGCGGATTAGGGGACACTGAAGCTTTCTTT	CATSGLGDTEAFF
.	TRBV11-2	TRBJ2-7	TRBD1	TGTGCCAGCAGCTTCGGACAGGGTCCTTCTTACGAGCAGTACTTC	CASSFGQGPSYEQYF
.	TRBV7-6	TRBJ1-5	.	TGTGCCAGCAGCTTAGAGGCCAGGTATAGCAATCAGCCCCAGCATTTT	CASSLEARYSNQPQHF
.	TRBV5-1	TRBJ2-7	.	TGCGCCAGCAGATTGGCTAGCTCCTACGAGCAGTACTTC	CASRLASSYEQYF
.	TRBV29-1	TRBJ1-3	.	TGCAGCGTGAACCAGGGGAACACCATATATTTT	CSVNQGNTIYF
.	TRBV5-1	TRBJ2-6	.	TGCGCCAGCAGCTTGGGATCCCAGGGGGCCAACGTCCTGACTTTC	CASSLGSQGANVLTF
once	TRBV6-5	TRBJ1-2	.	TGTGCCAGCAGTTACTCGATCCTCCCGAGAGGCTACACCTTC	CASSYSILPRGYTF
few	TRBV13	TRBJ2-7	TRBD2	TGTGCCAGCAGCTCATCCATTAGCGGGGGGTTTTTCGAGCAGTACTTC	CASSSSISGGFFEQYF
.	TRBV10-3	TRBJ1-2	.	TGTGCCATCAGTGGAGAAAACTATGGCTACACCTTC	CAISGENYGYTF
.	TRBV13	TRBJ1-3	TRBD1	TGTGCCAGCAGCTTACCGGGACAGGTTGCCGGAAACACCATATATTTT	CASSLPGQVAGNTIYF
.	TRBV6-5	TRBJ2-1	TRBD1	TGTGCCAGCAGGGGACAGGGGGCACGAAATGAGCAGTTCTTC	CASRGQGARNEQFF
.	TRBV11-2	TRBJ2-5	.	TGTGCCAGCACCCTCGGGGGTCCCTCTATCGTAGAGACCCAGTACTTC	CASTLGGPSIVETQYF
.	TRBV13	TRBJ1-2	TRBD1	TGTGCCAGCAGCTCACAGGACAGGTTCGGCTACACCTTC	CASSSQDRFGYTF
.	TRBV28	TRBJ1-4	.	TGTGCCAGCAGTTCGGAGTTAAACTGGAAACTGTTTTTT	CASSSELNWKLFF
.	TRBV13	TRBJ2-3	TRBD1	TGTGCCAGCGGCCCCTTTGCAGGGGGTCGCACAGATACGCAGTATTTT	CASGPFAGGRTDTQYF
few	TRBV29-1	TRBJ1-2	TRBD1	TGCAGCGTTACGGCAGGGGGTAACTATGGCTACACCTTC	CSVTAGGNYGYTF